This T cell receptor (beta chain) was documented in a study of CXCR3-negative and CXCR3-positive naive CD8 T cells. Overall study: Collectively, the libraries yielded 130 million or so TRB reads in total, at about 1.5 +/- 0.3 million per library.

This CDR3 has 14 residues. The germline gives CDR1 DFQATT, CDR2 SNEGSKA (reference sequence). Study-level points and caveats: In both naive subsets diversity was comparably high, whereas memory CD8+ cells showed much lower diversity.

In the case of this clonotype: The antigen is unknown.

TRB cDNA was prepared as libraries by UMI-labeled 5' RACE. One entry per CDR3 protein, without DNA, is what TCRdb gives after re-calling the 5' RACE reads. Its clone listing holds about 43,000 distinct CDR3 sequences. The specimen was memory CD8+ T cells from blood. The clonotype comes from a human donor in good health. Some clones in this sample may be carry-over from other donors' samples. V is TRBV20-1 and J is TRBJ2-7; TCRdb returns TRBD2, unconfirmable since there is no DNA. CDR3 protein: CSASANFPPDEQYF.